Below, 25 T cell receptor beta chains from the same sample are listed, as sequenced in a study of T-cell memory formation after mild COVID-19. MiXCR was run by TCRdb on the 5' RACE reads, yielding one entry per CDR3 protein. Among around 500,000 distinct CDR3 sequences listed, 15% to 20% were seen once. The sample comprised PBMCs or a T cell subset sorted from them (not recorded which). These receptor sequences come from an adult woman who had mild COVID-19 (a few samples of this study predate the infection). Cell type and time point are not known.

The sample holds many counts of this clonotype. The rearrangement links TRBV18 to TRBJ2-3; tentatively, D is TRBD1 or TRBD2 (6 bases each). The CDR3 is 15 residues long. V was trimmed by 3 bases and J by 3 bases, leaving 13 bases between them. CDR1 and CDR2 from the germline V gene are KGHSH and LQKENI. The CDR3 region is CASSPGGRTTDTQYF. DNA of the CDR3: TGTGCCAGCTCACCGGGGGGCAGGACGACAGATACGCAGTATTTT.

The sample holds a few counts of this clonotype. The chain recombines TRBV5-1 with TRBJ2-7; no firm D call. Germline V CDR1 and CDR2: SGHRS, YFSETQ. V was shortened by 0 bases and J by 5 bases, with 6 bases between the two germline ends. The CDR3 extends over 12 amino acids. Written as DNA, the CDR3 is TGCGCCAGCAGCTTGGGACGGGACGAGCAGTACTTC. Its translation: CASSLGRDEQYF.

The rearrangement links TRBV29-1 to TRBJ1-1; no clear D. CDR3 length equals 11 residues. Trimming stripped 4 bases from V and 0 bases from J, with 3 bases between. Germline V gene sequence: CDR1 SQVTM, CDR2 ANQGSEA. CDR3 amino acids: CSVVVNTEAFF. Here the CDR3 DNA reads TGCAGCGTTGTGGTGAACACTGAAGCTTTCTTT. Full variable domain (remainder filled in from reference TRBV29-1 and TRBJ1-1): SAVISQKPSRDICQRGTSLTIQCQVDSQVTMMFWYRQQPGQSLTLIATANQGSEATYESGFVIDKFPISRPNLTFSTLTVSNMSPEDSSIYLCSVVVNTEAFFGQGTRLTVV.

V gene TRBV4-3 combines with J gene TRBJ2-7; either TRBD1 or TRBD2 may supply D (5 bases each). The CDR3 is 13 residues long. The germline V gene encodes CDR1 LGHNA and CDR2 YSLEER. Trimming removed 4 bases from V and 5 bases from J, with 12 bases in between. The CDR3 DNA reads as TGCGCCAGCAGCCTGGGACCGAGGGACGAGCAGTACTTC. Its translation: CASSLGPRDEQYF.

V is TRBV29-1 and J is TRBJ2-7; TRBD1 might be the D (6 bases). Germline CDR1 reads SQVTM; CDR2 reads ANQGSEA. V was shortened by 4 bases and J by 3 bases, with 16 bases between the two germline ends. This CDR3 has 14 residues. The CDR3 spells CSVVGWDTYYEQYF. CDR3 bases: TGCAGCGTTGTAGGCTGGGACACCTACTACGAGCAGTACTTC.

Only a few counts were recorded for this clonotype. J is TRBJ2-1 and V is TRBV4-1, with a possible D match to TRBD2 (5 bases). Germline CDR1 is MGHRA and CDR2 is YSYEKL. The V gene lost 1 base and the J gene lost 0 bases, with 13 bases spanning the gap. CDR3 length: 17 amino acids. The CDR3 here is CASSQGVARSSYNEQFF. For the CDR3, the DNA is TGCGCCAGCAGCCAAGGGGTAGCGCGGAGCTCCTACAATGAGCAGTTCTTC.

In its sample, this clonotype was seen a few times. The rearrangement joins TRBV20-1 to TRBJ2-1, with 9 bases matching TRBD2. V trimming: 5 bases; J trimming: 5 bases; junction bases outside the gene matches: 10. From germline, CDR1 is DFQATT and CDR2 SNEGSKA (reference sequence). This CDR3 region has 15 residues. The CDR3 DNA reads TGCAGTGCTCCGAAAGCTAGCGGGGCAAACAATGAGCAGTTCTTC. Translation gives CSAPKASGANNEQFF.

The CDR3: CASSPPDRASYEQYF. In nucleotides, the CDR3 is TGTGCCAGCAGCCCCCCGGACAGGGCCTCCTACGAGCAGTACTTC. The chain employs TRBV7-9 and TRBJ2-7, with 8 bases aligning to TRBD1. Germline V gives CDR1 SEHNR, CDR2 FQNEAQ (reference sequence). This CDR3 spans 15 amino acids. V gave up 5 bases and J gave up 0 bases; unmatched junction bases: 6.

The V gene is TRBV6-6, the J gene TRBJ2-7; D is perhaps TRBD1 (7 bases). Germline CDR1 is MNHNY and CDR2 is SVGAGI (reference sequence). The CDR3 has 14 amino acids. The germline V and J ends were trimmed by 2 bases and 7 bases, with 15 bases remaining between them. This chain's CDR3 is CASSYPDRAGEQYF. The CDR3 bases are TGTGCCAGCAGTTACCCAGACAGGGCGGGGGAGCAGTACTTC.

This clonotype was observed a handful of times. V gene TRBV24-1 combines with J gene TRBJ2-3, with 8 bases identical to TRBD2. With V trimmed by 0 bases and J by 0 bases, 1 base remained unmatched. This CDR3 has 16 residues. Germline CDR1 and CDR2: KGHDR and SFDVKD. The CDR3, as DNA: TGTGCCACCAGTGATTTGCCGGGAGGGAGCACAGATACGCAGTATTTT. Residues: CATSDLPGGSTDTQYF.

The chain is built from TRBV24-1 and TRBJ2-2; the match to TRBD2 covers 10 bases. Per germline, CDR1 KGHDR and CDR2 SFDVKD. The CDR3 sequence is 15 residues long. The trim removed 5 bases at V and 3 bases at J, leaving 2 bases unmatched. The CDR3 nucleotides are TGTGCCACCAGTGGGACTAGCGGATACACCGGGGAGCTGTTTTTT. It encodes CATSGTSGYTGELFF.

This chain connects TRBV29-1 to TRBJ1-1; D perhaps matches TRBD1 (5 bases). The germline CDR1 and CDR2 sequences are SQVTM and ANQGSEA. This CDR3 is built from 13 residues. Trimming removed 6 bases from V and 2 bases from J, with 13 bases in between. CDR3 sequence reads: CSVRTGPNTEAFF. The DNA of the CDR3 is TGCAGCGTACGAACAGGTCCCAACACTGAAGCTTTCTTT.

This clonotype was counted a few times. The genes are TRBV4-1 and TRBJ2-7, with D possibly TRBD1 on 5 matching bases. The CDR3 totals 14 residues. V was shortened by 3 bases and J by 0 bases, with 9 bases between the two germline ends. Germline loops: CDR1 MGHRA, CDR2 YSYEKL. This CDR3 is CASSHYRSSYEQYF. The DNA for the CDR3 is TGCGCCAGCAGCCATTACAGGAGCTCCTACGAGCAGTACTTC.

The J gene is TRBJ2-3, the V gene TRBV9, with 7 bases identical to TRBD1. After removal of 0 bases from V and 2 bases from J, the junction contained 6 bases not matched to a gene. Germline CDR1 is SGDLS and CDR2 is YYNGEE. The CDR3 length is 16 residues. CDR3 region: CASSVGGQLITDTQYF. CDR3 bases: TGTGCCAGCAGCGTAGGGGGACAGCTTATCACAGATACGCAGTATTTT.

The gene calls are TRBV29-1 and TRBJ1-1; D gene unclear. The V gene's germline CDR1 is SQVTM and CDR2 ANQGSEA. The CDR3 spans 10 residues. Trimming stripped 0 bases from V and 10 bases from J, with 6 bases between. In nucleotides, the CDR3 is TGCAGCGTTGAAGAGGGAGCAGCTTTCTTT. Translated: CSVEEGAAFF.

The genes are TRBV6-5 and TRBJ2-7; TRBD1 aligns across 7 bases. The CDR3 runs 15 residues. The junction had 12 bases not matched to a gene; V was cut back by 7 bases and J by 3 bases. Per germline, CDR1 MNHEY and CDR2 SVGAGI. As DNA, the CDR3 is TGTGCCAGCAATTTGACAGGGAACGAACTCTACGAGCAGTACTTC. As protein: CASNLTGNELYEQYF.

The rearrangement uses TRBV9 and TRBJ2-7; D possibly matches TRBD1 or TRBD2 (6 bases each). V lost 3 bases and J 1 base, leaving 17 bases between the germline ends. CDR1 SGDLS and CDR2 YYNGEE come from the germline V gene. The CDR3 runs to 16 residues. This CDR3 reads CASSAPTEGGSYEQYF. Here the CDR3 DNA reads TGTGCCAGCAGCGCACCTACCGAGGGGGGATCCTACGAGCAGTACTTC.

Ten or more counts support this clonotype. A read error may account for a junction end that differs from germline. The genes are TRBV5-1 and TRBJ2-5; D gene uncertain. CDR3 size: 13 residues. The germline V gene encodes CDR1 SGHRS and CDR2 YFSETQ. The DNA for the CDR3 is TGTGCCAGCAGTTTAGTTAGCCAAGAGACCCAGTACTTC. It translates to CASSLVSQETQYF.

This clonotype was observed a handful of times. The genes are TRBV2 and TRBJ2-7; 7 nucleotides align to TRBD1. This CDR3 is built from 15 residues. Trimming cost V 5 bases and J 4 bases; bases outside gene matches: 11. The V gene's germline CDR1 is SNHLY and CDR2 FYNNEI. CDR3 nucleotide sequence: TGTGCCAGCAGTTTGACAGGGTGGGGGTTGTACGAGCAGTACTTC. It encodes CASSLTGWGLYEQYF.

The genes are TRBV29-1 and TRBJ1-1, with a tentative D call TRBD1 (6 bases). The CDR3 is 13 residues long. Trimming removed 3 bases at V and 6 bases at J, with 14 bases between. The V gene's germline CDR1 is SQVTM and CDR2 ANQGSEA. Here the CDR3 reads CSVEWGATAEAFF. The DNA for the CDR3 is TGCAGCGTTGAGTGGGGGGCGACGGCTGAAGCTTTCTTT.

CDR3: CATSRVGPRIILAKNIQYF. DNA for the CDR3: TGTGCCACCAGCAGAGTGGGGCCCAGGATCATACTAGCCAAAAACATTCAGTACTTC. This chain links TRBV15 with TRBJ2-4, with D perhaps TRBD1 (5 bases). There are 19 residues in the CDR3. With 1 base removed from V and 0 bases from J, the gap between germline ends came to 19 bases. CDR1 is LNHNV, CDR2 YYDKDF, per germline (reference sequence).

This clonotype was detected once. The chain combines TRBV7-3 with TRBJ1-1, with D possibly TRBD1 on 5 matching bases. With 3 bases removed from V and 5 bases from J, the gap between germline ends came to 13 bases. The CDR3 loop spans 14 amino acids. CDR1 is SGHTA, CDR2 FQGTGA, per germline. Written as DNA, the CDR3 is TGTGCCAGCAGCTTCCGGGACCGGGGGACTGAAGCTTTCTTT. Translating gives CASSFRDRGTEAFF.

J is TRBJ2-7 and V is TRBV28; weak D call: TRBD1 (5 bases). Germline assignment: CDR1 MDHEN and CDR2 SYDVKM. Trimming removed 3 bases from V and 9 bases from J, with 9 bases in between. The CDR3 is 11 amino acids. The CDR3 nucleotides are TGTGCCAGCAGTTTGGGGCGCGGGCAGTACTTC. Translated: CASSLGRGQYF.

This clonotype was detected only a few times. V gene TRBV7-3 combines with J gene TRBJ2-2, with D unresolved. Germline CDR1 and CDR2: SGHTA and FQGTGA. The CDR3 has 16 amino acids. The V and J ends lost 0 bases and 4 bases respectively, with 12 bases between them. This CDR3 is CASSLTSRAGTGELFF. The CDR3 DNA is TGTGCCAGCAGCTTAACGAGCCGGGCAGGCACCGGGGAGCTGTTTTTT.

This clonotype appeared a single time. The V and J genes are TRBV12-3 or TRBV12-4 and TRBJ2-3; either TRBD1 or TRBD2 may supply D (5 bases each). Trimming removed 3 bases from V and 2 bases from J, with 24 bases in between. There are 19 residues in the CDR3. This CDR3 is CASSLEAAIIGTDTDTQYF. CDR3 in DNA: TGTGCCAGCAGTTTGGAAGCGGCCATTATCGGGACGGACACAGATACGCAGTATTTT.